A selection of T cell receptor beta chains follows, all from one sample in a study of beta chain features in type 1 diabetes. Assay used: immunoSEQ multiplex PCR; TCRdb lists only in-frame clones, some missing. Altogether 150,000 to 190,000 clones are present, under 13% being singletons, with the ten largest covering around 0.48%. The sample taken for sequencing was central memory CD4+ T cells from blood. Receptors were obtained from a man aged 30 to 45 with type 1 diabetes. CDR3s include the opening cysteine and the closing phenylalanine or tryptophan. The D gene is left open where the match is weak. Expanded clones are given a class, and other clones once, few, many or no size at all.

J gene	V gene	D gene	clone size	CDR3 DNA	CDR3 protein
TRBJ2-2	TRBV30	TRBD2	NA	TGTGCCTGGGGGGGGACTAGCGGAACCGGGGAGCTGTTTTTT	CAWGGTSGTGELFF
TRBJ2-7	TRBV15	TRBD2	NA	TGTGCCACCAGCACTGGGGAGGGAACCGGGCAGTACTTC	CATSTGEGTGQYF
TRBJ2-7	TRBV5-5	NA	few	TGTGCCAGCAGCTTGGGCGTCATGACCTACGAGCAGTACTTC	CASSLGVMTYEQYF
TRBJ2-2	TRBV7-9	NA	NA	TGTGCCAGCAGCTTAGGACATTCTTCCGGGGAGCTGTTTTTT	CASSLGHSSGELFF
TRBJ2-4	TRBV27	NA	NA	TGTGCCAGCAGTTTGAGGGCTTTAGCCAAAAACATTCAGTACTTC	CASSLRALAKNIQYF
TRBJ2-7	TRBV9	NA	NA	TGTGCCAGCAGCCGCGCTAGCGAAGGGCACGAGCAGTACTTC	CASSRASEGHEQYF
TRBJ2-3	TRBV4-2	TRBD2	NA	TGTGCCAGCAGCCAAGATCGGGCGGGAGTGGGCACAGATACGCAGTATTTT	CASSQDRAGVGTDTQYF
TRBJ2-7	TRBV28	TRBD1	few	TGTGCCAGCAGTCCGGGGACAGCCTCCATCTACGAGCAGTACTTC	CASSPGTASIYEQYF
TRBJ1-2	TRBV9	NA	NA	TGTGCCAGCAGCGTAGGGCTCGCGCCGGGCTATGGCTACACCTTC	CASSVGLAPGYGYTF
TRBJ2-2	TRBV19	TRBD1	few	TGTGCCAGCTCCGGGACAGAGAACACCGGGGAGCTGTTTTTT	CASSGTENTGELFF
TRBJ2-3	TRBV7-8	NA	NA	TGTGCCAGCAGCTTAGCTGCCAGAAGCACAGATACGCAGTATTTT	CASSLAARSTDTQYF
TRBJ2-3	TRBV2	TRBD1	few	TGTGCCAGCAGTCAAAGGACAGGGGCCACAGATACGCAGTATTTT	CASSQRTGATDTQYF
TRBJ1-2	TRBV7-3	NA	NA	TGTGCCAGCCTCGGGGGTCTCTATGGCTACACCTTC	CASLGGLYGYTF
TRBJ2-4	TRBV6-4	NA	NA	TGTGCCAGCAGTGACAGCGGCATGCGTGTTGCCAAAAACATTCAGTACTTC	CASSDSGMRVAKNIQYF
TRBJ2-4	TRBV29-1	NA	NA	TGCAGCGTGCACAGTGCCCGAAAAAACATTCAGTACTTC	CSVHSARKNIQYF
TRBJ2-1	TRBV7-7	TRBD1	few	TGTGCTAGCAGCTTAGGGACAGGGGTCAATGAGCAGTTCTTC	CASSLGTGVNEQFF
TRBJ1-1	TRBV6-6	TRBD1	few	TGTGCCAGCATCCTAGGGGGCACGAACACTGAAGCTTTCTTT	CASILGGTNTEAFF
TRBJ2-1	TRBV25-1	NA	NA	TGTGCCAGCCGACGTGAGGCGATCAATGAGCAGTTCTTC	CASRREAINEQFF
TRBJ2-1	TRBV29-1	TRBD2	few	TGCAGCGTAAACGGACTAGCCGGGGGAAATGAGCAGTTCTTC	CSVNGLAGGNEQFF
TRBJ1-5	TRBV19	TRBD1	NA	TGTGCCAGTAGTACCCCCCGACAGGGTGCAGGACCCCAGCATTTT	CASSTPRQGAGPQHF
TRBJ2-1	TRBV28	TRBD2	many	TGTGCCAGCAGTTTAGTCGGACTAGCGTCGGACGAGCAGTTCTTC	CASSLVGLASDEQFF
TRBJ2-3	TRBV28	TRBD2	NA	TGTGCCAGCAGTTTCTCTAGCGGGAGCACAGATACGCAGTATTTT	CASSFSSGSTDTQYF
TRBJ1-1	TRBV20-1	NA	NA	TGCAGTGCGCGAGACAGGTTTGAAGCTTTCTTT	CSARDRFEAFF
TRBJ1-1	TRBV6-5	NA	NA	TGTGCCAGCAGTTCCCCCTCAACCAGAGAAGCTTTCTTT	CASSSPSTREAFF
TRBJ2-3	TRBV15	NA	few	TGTGCCACCAGCAGAGATCAGGTCACAGATACGCAGTATTTT	CATSRDQVTDTQYF
TRBJ2-7	TRBV29-1	TRBD1	few	TGCAGCGTTGGGGACAGGGGATCCACCGAGCAGTACTTC	CSVGDRGSTEQYF
TRBJ2-7	TRBV6-5	TRBD2	NA	TGTGCCACACAGACTAGCGAGGACTACGAGCAGTACTTC	CATQTSEDYEQYF
TRBJ1-2	TRBV28	NA	NA	TGTGCCAGCAGTTTCTCCTCGTTTGGCTACACCTTC	CASSFSSFGYTF
TRBJ2-5	TRBV16	NA	NA	TGTGCCAGCAGCCAATTTTTGACAGCCCAAGAGACCCAGTACTTC	CASSQFLTAQETQYF
TRBJ1-2	TRBV11-2	TRBD1	few	TGTGCCAGCAGCCGAGGACAGGGGGCCAAGTATGGCTACACCTTC	CASSRGQGAKYGYTF
TRBJ2-3	TRBV7-9	NA	NA	TGTGCCAGCAGTTCTGCCCCAGTTCCAGATACGCAGTATTTT	CASSSAPVPDTQYF
TRBJ1-2	TRBV6-6	TRBD1	NA	TGTGCCAGCAGGTCCACAGGGGCAGGTGGCTACACCTTC	CASRSTGAGGYTF
TRBJ1-1	TRBV7-2	TRBD1	few	TGTGCCAGCACCCTCCAGGGGGCATTAACTGAAGCTTTCTTT	CASTLQGALTEAFF
TRBJ2-7	TRBV18	NA	few	TGTGCCAGCTCACCAGGGGGCAGCTCCTACGAGCAGTACTTC	CASSPGGSSYEQYF
TRBJ2-4	TRBV18	TRBD1	few	TGTGCCAGCTCACCGACAGGGGAGAGAGCCAAAAACATTCAGTACTTC	CASSPTGERAKNIQYF
TRBJ2-7	TRBV5-1	TRBD1	NA	TGCGCCAGCAGCAAGGGACAGGGAGGGCTCGAGCAGTACTTC	CASSKGQGGLEQYF
TRBJ2-7	TRBV7-8	NA	NA	TGTGCCAGCAGCTTATTAAACAGGGCCTCCTACGAGCAGTACTTC	CASSLLNRASYEQYF
TRBJ2-7	TRBV5-1	NA	NA	TGCGCCAGCAGCTTGGCCTGGGCGGGTGAGCAGTACTTC	CASSLAWAGEQYF
TRBJ2-3	TRBV27	NA	NA	TGTGCCAGCAGTTTATCAGCGGGTACGCAGTATTTT	CASSLSAGTQYF
TRBJ1-2	TRBV4-2	NA	few	TGTGCCAGCAGCCAAGGGACAGACTATGGCTACACCTTC	CASSQGTDYGYTF
TRBJ2-1	TRBV7-2	TRBD1	once	TGTGCCAGCAGCTTGACAGGGGGCAACAATGAGCAGTTCTTC	CASSLTGGNNEQFF
TRBJ1-1	TRBV28	NA	NA	TGTGCCAGCAGTTCCAGTCGCGGGGGGAACACTGAAGCTTTCTTT	CASSSSRGGNTEAFF
TRBJ2-3	TRBV2	NA	few	TGTGCCAGCAGGGCTGACATTGATACGCAGTATTTT	CASRADIDTQYF
TRBJ1-1	TRBV4-1	TRBD1	NA	TGCGCCAGCAGCCAACAGGGGGACGATAGAGAAGCTTTCTTT	CASSQQGDDREAFF
TRBJ1-1	TRBV14	NA	NA	TGTGCCAGCAGCCCGTGGGGGAGGGGACCGTCCACTGAAGCTTTCTTT	CASSPWGRGPSTEAFF
TRBJ1-5	TRBV28	TRBD1	NA	TGTGCCAGCAGTTTCCTCGGGCGACAGGGAAATCAGCCCCAGCATTTT	CASSFLGRQGNQPQHF
TRBJ1-1	TRBV2	NA	few	TGTGCCAAGAGGCTGGACACTGAAGCTTTCTTT	CAKRLDTEAFF
TRBJ1-2	TRBV9	TRBD1	few	TGTGCCAGCAGCGTAGCTTCCGGGACAGGGGATGGCTACACCTTC	CASSVASGTGDGYTF
TRBJ2-6	TRBV19	TRBD2	few	TGTGCCAGTAGTATCAGAGAGGCGGGAGTCGTCCTGACTTTC	CASSIREAGVVLTF
TRBJ2-7	TRBV28	TRBD2	NA	TGTGCCAGCAGTTCACCCTCAAGCGGGAGCTCCTACGAGCAGTACTTC	CASSSPSSGSSYEQYF
TRBJ1-4	TRBV6-6	TRBD1	NA	TGTGCCAGCAGTTACTCTGACAGGGGGCTAAAACTGTTTTTT	CASSYSDRGLKLFF
TRBJ2-2	TRBV11-3	TRBD1	NA	TGTGCCAGCAGTCCCGTCGCAGGGGGCATCGGCACCGGGGAGCTGTTTTTT	CASSPVAGGIGTGELFF
TRBJ1-4	TRBV2	NA	few	TGTGCCAGCAGCCGGGACAATCATGAAAAACTGTTTTTT	CASSRDNHEKLFF
TRBJ2-3	TRBV5-1	NA	few	TGCGCCAGCAGCTTGGACTTGGGCGGGGGCACAGATACGCAGTATTTT	CASSLDLGGGTDTQYF
TRBJ2-5	TRBV28	NA	few	TGTGCCAGCAGTTTACTGCCCGGTGGACTACAAGAGACCCAGTACTTC	CASSLLPGGLQETQYF